This T cell receptor beta chain was captured by sequencing in a study of T cells after yellow fever vaccination (dated by TCRdb to between 2018 and 2021). A note on the overall study: The SMART-Seq v4 Ultra Low Input RNA kit was used to prepare libraries from fractions with low cell numbers. Blood samples were taken at several timepoints before and after primary and secondary immunization, and bulk PBMC replicates and cell subsets were isolated. Bulk TCR alpha and beta repertoires were sequenced longitudinally to track T-cell clones before and after primary and booster YFV17D yellow fever vaccination. Two healthy male donors, one aged 18 to 29 and one aged 30 to 39 years, were included in the cohort.

Sequencing instrument: Illumina NovaSeq 6000. TCR cDNA was made using 5'RACE template switching, a step that added a universal primer site and unique molecular identifiers. Priming for cDNA synthesis came from both the TCR alpha and TCR beta constant segments. Library amplification involved two PCR steps, and the second step added sample barcodes and sequencing adapters. Libraries were sequenced on Illumina HiSeq 2500 (2x100 bp) or NovaSeq (2x150 bp). The published analysis was carried out like this. MIGEC was used to demultiplex reads and collapse the reads into UMI consensus sequences, and MiXCR was used for V(D)J alignment. Vaccine-responding clonotypes were identified with edgeR using replicate PBMC samples, with FDR below 0.01 and a log2 fold change above 5 up to day 15 being required. Bulk clonotypes were assigned CD4 or CD8 identity according to which sequenced CD4 or CD8 repertoire held them at higher abundance. TCRdb trimmed the raw reads at Q25, called clones with MiXCR and kept productive beta chains. Identical CDR3 proteins give one entry, which carries the most common genes and DNA. These V and J calls rely on TCRdb rather than the paper's analysis. The sample table shows 300,000 or so distinct CDR3 sequences, and under 5% are seen once. The ten biggest clones cover less than 25% of the sample.

General conclusions and limits of the study: The study included only a couple of donors, which limits how far the findings can be generalized. Compared with the primary T-cell response, the secondary T-cell response was weaker but faster, peaking on day 5 rather than day 15. A small share of clonotypes was detected in both CD4 and CD8 compartments, with the overlap likely arising from convergent recombination. Most clones expanded after primary vaccination (about 96% of CD4 and 88% of CD8) were re-detected after the booster, suggesting that broad memory maintenance occurred. Computational filtering was needed because FACS-sorted repertoires could contain abundant contaminating clonotypes from the bulk population.

Including cysteine and phenylalanine, the CDR3 has 15 amino acids. Here the CDR3 DNA is all that survives: 45 bases in frame from base 1. The V end loses 5 bases and the J end loses 3 bases, and a stretch of 16 bases separates them. CDR1 and CDR2 are drawn from the germline V gene: MNHNS, SASEGT. The sample's treatment or condition label, in plain terms: live attenuated yellow fever vaccine strain. Two biological replicates of bulk PBMCs were collected at each blood-draw timepoint. A standard Ficoll-Paque protocol was used to isolate PBMCs from peripheral blood. TriZol was used to extract RNA from bulk PBMCs, from CD4 and CD8 fractions, and from dextramer-positive and dextramer-negative fractions. This clonotype was counted only a few times. What this receptor recognizes is not known. Base qualities are not at hand, and no much larger clone is one base apart.

This TCR was sampled from a man aged 18 to 30 who received the YFV17D yellow fever vaccine. The chain is assembled from TRBV6-1 and TRBJ1-1, with the D segment identity uncertain. The input for sequencing was PBMCs, taken 5 days after the yellow fever booster vaccination. The encoded CDR3 is CASSPLRSEDTEAFF. At the DNA level, the sequence is TGTGCCAGCAGTCCTCTTAGGAGCGAAGACACTGAAGCTTTCTTT.